One and the same sample provided the 13 T cell receptor beta chains below, sequenced in a study of blood T cell repertoires in COVID-19. TCRdb's copy holds only in-frame clones and misses some; the assay was immunoSEQ multiplex PCR. The sample carries 200,000 to 250,000 clones, 88% recorded once. The material sequenced was PBMCs or T cells enriched from blood (not recorded which). All receptors derive from a woman aged 25 to 39 who had recovered from COVID-19.

This clone has more than one count but fewer than ten. The rearrangement joins TRBV7-9 to TRBJ2-7; TRBD1 agrees at 9 bases. The junction had 9 bases not matched to a gene; V was cut back by 4 bases and J by 5 bases. The CDR3 is 15 residues long. Germline-derived CDR1 and CDR2 are SEHNR and FQNEAQ (reference sequence). The CDR3 DNA sequence: TGTGCCAGCAGCTCCCAGGGACAGGGTCCCCACGAGCAGTACTTC. Its translation is CASSSQGQGPHEQYF. The whole variable domain, remainder taken from reference TRBV7-9 and TRBJ2-7, is DTGVSQNPRHKITKRGQNVTFRCDPISEHNRLYWYRQTLGQGPEFLTYFQNEAQLEKSRLLSDRFSAERPKGSFSTLEIQRTEQGDSAMYLCASSSQGQGPHEQYFGPGTRLTVT.

J is TRBJ1-4 and V is TRBV3-1 (or the pseudogene TRBV3-2); TRBD1 might be the D (5 bases). The V end lost 0 bases, the J end lost 7 bases, and 15 bases lay between the germline ends. CDR3 length: 16 amino acids. The germline V gene has CDR1 LGHDT and CDR2 YNNKEL (reference sequence). The CDR3 sequence is CASSQDGAGAAEKLFF. The CDR3 nucleotides are TGTGCCAGCAGCCAAGATGGGGCTGGGGCAGCTGAAAAACTGTTTTTT.

This rearrangement joins TRBV18 to TRBJ1-3, with TRBD1 matching over 7 bases. With V trimmed by 0 bases and J by 2 bases, 7 bases remained unmatched. Germline lookup yields CDR1 KGHSH and CDR2 LQKENI. The CDR3 has 17 amino acids. The CDR3 is CASSPPSTGMTGNTIYF. Written as DNA, the CDR3 is TGTGCCAGCTCACCACCCTCGACAGGGATGACTGGAAACACCATATATTTT. The full variable domain, in which reference TRBV18 and TRBJ1-3 provide the parts outside the CDR3, is NAGVMQNPRHLVRRRGQEARLRCSPMKGHSHVYWYRQLPEEGLKFMVYLQKENIIDESGMPKERFSAEFPKEGPSILRIQQVVRGDSAAYFCASSPPSTGMTGNTIYFGEGSWLTVV.

This rearrangement joins TRBV19 to TRBJ1-1, with D possibly matching TRBD1 (6 bases). CDR1 and CDR2 from the germline V gene are LNHDA and SQIVND (reference sequence). Trimming removed 9 bases from V and 10 bases from J, with 18 bases in between. The CDR3 runs 12 residues. The CDR3 coding sequence is TGTGCCAGGGAACCGGGACACAAGACAGCTTTCTTT. Amino acids: CAREPGHKTAFF.

CDR3 sequence (DNA): TGTGCCAGCAGCTCCGGGCGGGCAGTCAATCCTCTCTCTGGGGCCAACGTCCTGACTTTC. Translated: CASSSGRAVNPLSGANVLTF. V and J are TRBV7-6 and TRBJ2-6; TRBD2 might be the D (5 bases). Germline V CDR1 and CDR2: SGHVS, FNYEAQ. V lost 4 bases and J lost 0, with 22 bases in between. The CDR3 contains 20 residues.

The chain uses TRBV7-2 and TRBJ1-4; D not certain. There are 15 residues in the CDR3. V shed 1 base and J shed 1 base, with 7 bases lying between them. Germline V gene lookup returns CDR1 SGHTA and CDR2 FQGNSA. CDR3 region: CASSLGGRTNEKLFF. Written as DNA, the CDR3 is TGTGCCAGCAGCTTAGGAGGGAGAACTAATGAAAAACTGTTTTTT.

This chain connects TRBV19 to TRBJ1-3, with no clear D. The length of the CDR3 is 12 residues. Germline values: CDR1 LNHDA, CDR2 SQIVND (reference sequence). The V and J ends lost 5 bases and 2 bases respectively, with 4 bases between them. The CDR3 nucleotides read TGTGCCAGTAGTGAGGCTGGAAACACCATATATTTT. Translating it yields CASSEAGNTIYF.

The chain combines TRBV29-1 with TRBJ1-2, with 8 bases aligning to TRBD1. The junction had 19 bases not matched to a gene; V was cut back by 0 bases and J by 7 bases. The germline gives CDR1 SQVTM, CDR2 ANQGSEA. The CDR3 is 18 residues long. In nucleotides, the CDR3 is TGCAGCGTTGAAGATCCAACCGGGACAGGCTTTTCTCGAAGTGGCTACACCTTC. Its translation: CSVEDPTGTGFSRSGYTF.

This clone was counted a single time. CDR3 amino acids: CSVAGMGGYTF. The CDR3 DNA sequence: TGCAGCGTTGCAGGGATGGGAGGCTACACCTTC. The V call is TRBV29-1, the J call TRBJ1-2; TRBD1 might be the D (5 bases). Germline CDR1 reads SQVTM; CDR2 reads ANQGSEA. Trimming removed 4 bases at V and 8 bases at J, with 11 bases between. The CDR3 spans 11 residues.

The rearrangement links TRBV7-2 to TRBJ1-1; possible D gene TRBD1, 6 bases. This CDR3 region has 16 residues. Looked up from germline, CDR1 is SGHTA and CDR2 is FQGNSA. V shed 5 bases and J shed 6 bases, with 22 bases lying between them. CDR3 region: CASSPGGGLHWAEAFF. The CDR3 region has the DNA TGTGCCAGCAGCCCGGGGGGGGGCCTCCATTGGGCTGAAGCTTTCTTT.

J is TRBJ2-5 and V is TRBV18; TRBD2 matches 7 bases. J gave up 2 bases and V 0 bases, and 12 bases lay outside the gene matches. Germline loops: CDR1 KGHSH, CDR2 LQKENI. The CDR3 contains 18 residues. In DNA form, the CDR3 reads TGTGCCAGCTCACCACCCTCGGCTAGAGCGGGGCGGCAAGAGACCCAGTACTTC. Its protein is CASSPPSARAGRQETQYF.

CDR3 protein: CASSLQGVTTGELFF. CDR3 DNA: TGTGCCAGTAGTCTACAGGGCGTGACCACCGGGGAGCTGTTTTTT. The chain combines TRBV19 with TRBJ2-2; D perhaps matches TRBD1 (6 bases). CDR1 is LNHDA and CDR2 is SQIVND in the germline V gene (reference sequence). The CDR3 sequence is 15 residues long. V shed 5 bases and J shed 4 bases, with 14 bases lying between them.

The rearrangement joins TRBV5-1 to TRBJ1-1, with TRBD1 matching over 9 bases. Germline assignment: CDR1 SGHRS and CDR2 YFSETQ. J lost 0 bases, V lost 0 bases, and 3 bases had no gene match. This CDR3 is built from 16 residues. CDR3 bases: TGCGCCAGCAGCTTGGGGACAGGGGTGGTGAACACTGAAGCTTTCTTT. As protein: CASSLGTGVVNTEAFF.